A selection of T cell receptor beta chains follows, all from one sample in a study of blood T cell repertoires in COVID-19. TCRdb keeps only in-frame clones here, not all; method: immunoSEQ multiplex PCR. The data hold about 220,000 clones, with 82% observed a single time. The sample was peripheral blood. Receptors were obtained from a woman older than 75 with acute or convalescent COVID-19. Both conserved end residues are part of each CDR3. The order of the fields is clone size, J gene, V gene, D gene, CDR3 protein, CDR3 DNA. A D gene is named only where the DNA matches it firmly. The size entry is marked missing in some rows and otherwise reads once, few, many or a size class.

size: -; J: TRBJ1-1; V: TRBV19; D: -; CDR3: CASSITGIGNTEAFF; DNA: TGTGCCAGTAGTATAACAGGGATAGGGAACACTGAAGCTTTCTTT
size: -; J: TRBJ2-5; V: TRBV18; D: TRBD1; CDR3: CASSPDRAETQYF; DNA: TGTGCCAGCTCACCCGACAGGGCGGAGACCCAGTACTTC
size: -; J: TRBJ1-2; V: TRBV5-1; D: -; CDR3: CASSLVIAGYYGYTF; DNA: TGCGCCAGCAGCTTGGTAATCGCAGGATACTATGGCTACACCTTC
size: -; J: TRBJ1-1; V: TRBV28; D: -; CDR3: CASSLGRAEAFF; DNA: TGTGCCAGCAGTTTAGGCAGGGCTGAAGCTTTCTTT
size: -; J: TRBJ1-3; V: TRBV7-9; D: -; CDR3: CASSLEQTSGNTIYF; DNA: TGTGCCAGCAGCCTCGAACAGACCTCTGGAAACACCATATATTTT
size: -; J: TRBJ2-2; V: TRBV19; D: -; CDR3: CASRGDRIFTSVGRELFF; DNA: TGTGCCAGTAGGGGGGACAGGATTTTCACTAGCGTGGGACGAGAGCTGTTTTTT
size: -; J: TRBJ2-7; V: TRBV19; D: TRBD1; CDR3: CASRIRGTGGTYEQYF; DNA: TGTGCCAGTAGGATTCGGGGGACAGGGGGGACCTACGAGCAGTACTTC
size: -; J: TRBJ2-7; V: TRBV7-9; D: -; CDR3: CASQTLTDYEQYF; DNA: TGTGCCAGCCAGACACTGACAGACTACGAGCAGTACTTC
size: -; J: TRBJ2-3; V: TRBV6-1; D: TRBD2; CDR3: CASSDIGTSVGTDTQYF; DNA: TGTGCCAGCAGTGACATAGGGACTAGCGTTGGCACAGATACGCAGTATTTT
size: -; J: TRBJ2-7; V: TRBV5-1; D: TRBD1; CDR3: CASSLVAGGVGYEQYF; DNA: TGCGCCAGCAGCTTAGTCGCAGGGGGCGTCGGATACGAGCAGTACTTC
size: -; J: TRBJ2-1; V: TRBV19; D: -; CDR3: CASREGSSYNEQFF; DNA: TGTGCCAGTAGGGAAGGGAGCTCCTACAATGAGCAGTTCTTC
size: -; J: TRBJ1-1; V: TRBV3-1/TRBV3-2; D: TRBD1; CDR3: CASSQGQALNTEAFF; DNA: TGTGCCAGCAGCCAGGGACAGGCCTTGAACACTGAAGCTTTCTTT
size: -; J: TRBJ1-2; V: TRBV7-2; D: -; CDR3: CASSLDSNYGYTF; DNA: TGTGCCAGCAGCCTAGACAGCAACTATGGCTACACCTTC
size: -; J: TRBJ1-5; V: TRBV6-2/TRBV6-3; D: -; CDR3: CASSPSGIKQPQHF; DNA: TGTGCCAGCAGCCCATCGGGGATTAAGCAGCCCCAGCATTTT
size: -; J: TRBJ2-6; V: TRBV7-9; D: -; CDR3: CASSPLRAGANVLTF; DNA: TGTGCCAGCAGCCCACTGCGAGCTGGGGCCAACGTCCTGACTTTC
size: -; J: TRBJ2-3; V: TRBV5-4; D: TRBD2; CDR3: CASSLGLAGGIHTQYF; DNA: TGTGCCAGCAGCTTGGGACTAGCGGGGGGGATCCATACGCAGTATTTT
size: few; J: TRBJ2-2; V: TRBV9; D: -; CDR3: CASGLRGGRPGELFF; DNA: TGTGCCAGCGGCCTGAGGGGGGGCCGACCCGGGGAGCTGTTTTTT
size: once; J: TRBJ1-1; V: TRBV19; D: -; CDR3: CASTDLRGGNTEAFF; DNA: TGTGCCAGTACCGACTTACGGGGGGGGAACACTGAAGCTTTCTTT
size: -; J: TRBJ2-1; V: TRBV9; D: -; CDR3: CASSVDGGGGSNEQFF; DNA: TGTGCCAGCAGCGTAGATGGGGGCGGGGGATCCAATGAGCAGTTCTTC
size: -; J: TRBJ1-2; V: TRBV7-8; D: TRBD1; CDR3: CASSLVVGTGIKVPDGYTF; DNA: TGTGCCAGCAGCTTAGTGGTTGGGACAGGGATTAAGGTGCCGGATGGCTACACCTTC
size: few; J: TRBJ2-1; V: TRBV10-3; D: TRBD2; CDR3: CAIGSSGGPNNEQFF; DNA: TGTGCCATCGGAAGTAGCGGGGGGCCTAACAATGAGCAGTTCTTC
size: -; J: TRBJ1-2; V: TRBV5-1; D: -; CDR3: CASSSTRNYGYTF; DNA: TGCGCCAGCAGCTCGACAAGGAACTATGGCTACACCTTC
size: -; J: TRBJ1-5; V: TRBV10-3; D: -; CDR3: CAISEQVDNQPQHF; DNA: TGTGCCATCAGTGAGCAGGTGGACAATCAGCCCCAGCATTTT
size: -; J: TRBJ1-4; V: TRBV2; D: -; CDR3: CASKNRRGGDEKLFF; DNA: TGTGCCAGCAAAAATCGCCGAGGGGGGGATGAAAAACTGTTTTTT
size: -; J: TRBJ1-1; V: TRBV28; D: -; CDR3: CASSLEVTEAFF; DNA: TGTGCCAGCAGTTTAGAGGTAACTGAAGCTTTCTTT
size: -; J: TRBJ2-7; V: TRBV25-1; D: -; CDR3: CASSGDILTHEQYF; DNA: TGTGCCAGCAGTGGGGACATATTGACCCACGAGCAGTACTTC
size: -; J: TRBJ1-2; V: TRBV19; D: -; CDR3: CASGPGTRGSYGYTF; DNA: TGTGCCAGTGGACCCGGGACTAGAGGTTCCTATGGCTACACCTTC
size: few; J: TRBJ2-1; V: TRBV6-2/TRBV6-3; D: -; CDR3: CASSPERGGPHRYNEQFF; DNA: TGTGCCAGCAGCCCCGAACGCGGGGGCCCTCATCGTTACAATGAGCAGTTCTTC
size: once; J: TRBJ1-1; V: TRBV20-1; D: -; CDR3: CSASKYEAFF; DNA: TGCAGTGCTAGTAAATATGAAGCTTTCTTT
size: -; J: TRBJ1-5; V: TRBV19; D: -; CDR3: CASSTHSGGGNQPQHF; DNA: TGTGCCAGTAGCACGCATAGTGGCGGGGGCAATCAGCCCCAGCATTTT
size: -; J: TRBJ2-3; V: TRBV2; D: -; CDR3: CASREYTDTQYF; DNA: TGTGCCAGCAGGGAGTACACAGATACGCAGTATTTT
size: once; J: TRBJ1-3; V: TRBV7-2; D: -; CDR3: CASSPITNPGNTIYF; DNA: TGTGCCAGCAGCCCAATCACAAACCCTGGTAACACCATATATTTT
size: -; J: TRBJ1-5; V: TRBV19; D: -; CDR3: CASSTGGRANSNQPQHF; DNA: TGTGCCAGTAGTACCGGGGGTCGCGCAAATAGCAATCAGCCCCAGCATTTT
size: -; J: TRBJ1-3; V: TRBV6-5; D: -; CDR3: CAIQTDGNTIYF; DNA: TGTGCCATTCAGACAGATGGAAACACCATATATTTT
size: -; J: TRBJ1-4; V: TRBV28; D: TRBD1; CDR3: CASSGTGIEEKLFF; DNA: TGTGCCAGCAGTGGGACAGGTATAGAGGAAAAACTGTTTTTT
size: -; J: TRBJ1-4; V: TRBV19; D: TRBD1; CDR3: CASSINRQGNEKLFF; DNA: TGTGCCAGTAGTATAAATCGACAGGGGAATGAAAAACTGTTTTTT
size: -; J: TRBJ1-2; V: TRBV18; D: TRBD1; CDR3: CASSLGTGSPAEGYTF; DNA: TGTGCCAGCTCCCTGGGGACAGGGTCCCCAGCCGAGGGCTACACCTTC
size: few; J: TRBJ2-3; V: TRBV5-6; D: -; CDR3: CASSLGGDTDTQYF; DNA: TGTGCCAGCAGCTTGGGCGGGGACACAGATACGCAGTATTTT
size: -; J: TRBJ1-1; V: TRBV11-2; D: -; CDR3: CASSLSSGTEAFF; DNA: TGTGCCAGCAGCTTATCTTCGGGGACTGAAGCTTTCTTT
size: -; J: TRBJ1-1; V: TRBV10-3; D: -; CDR3: CAISDNRGNTEAFF; DNA: TGTGCCATCAGTGATAATCGGGGGAACACTGAAGCTTTCTTT